Listed below are T cell receptor beta chains from one sample, sequenced in a study of OX40 agonist ivuxolimab in advanced cancers. The protocol was immunoSEQ multiplex PCR, while the TCRdb copy is restricted to in-frame clones and leaves out a portion. The sample holds tens of thousands of clones, over 80% seen once. The sample here was CD4+ or CD8+ T cells sorted from blood, taken in a trial of the OX40 agonist ivuxolimab. The source of these receptors is an adult with an advanced solid tumor such as melanoma, head and neck, liver or kidney cancer. Both conserved end residues are part of each CDR3. A D gene is named only where the DNA matches it firmly. Only part of the rows carry a size: once, few, many, or a class if the clone is expanded.

D | J | size | V | CDR3 | DNA
. | TRBJ2-2 | . | TRBV9 | CASSVGWVGELFF | TGTGCCAGCAGCGTAGGATGGGTCGGGGAGCTGTTTTTT
. | TRBJ2-7 | . | TRBV6-5 | CASSYRGRGYEQYF | TGTGCCAGCAGTTACCGCGGCAGGGGCTACGAGCAGTACTTC
. | TRBJ2-2 | . | TRBV18 | CASSPREFTGELFF | TGTGCCAGCTCACCTAGGGAATTCACCGGGGAGCTGTTTTTT
. | TRBJ2-3 | . | TRBV11-1 | CASSLAPGAGTDTQYF | TGTGCCAGCAGCTTAGCGCCGGGGGCGGGCACAGATACGCAGTATTTT
. | TRBJ2-1 | medium-sized | TRBV28 | CASSTDWEQFF | TGTGCCAGCAGTACGGACTGGGAGCAGTTCTTC
TRBD1 | TRBJ1-2 | . | TRBV10-3 | CAIGQATNYGYTF | TGTGCCATAGGACAGGCGACTAACTATGGCTACACCTTC
. | TRBJ2-1 | . | TRBV27 | CASRSLLGGTYNEQFF | TGTGCCAGCAGATCCCTCCTAGGGGGAACTTACAATGAGCAGTTCTTC
. | TRBJ2-5 | . | TRBV19 | CASSIQGPETQYF | TGTGCCAGTAGTATCCAGGGGCCAGAGACCCAGTACTTC
. | TRBJ2-5 | once | TRBV11-1 | CASSLGPGTETQYF | TGTGCCAGCAGCTTAGGCCCAGGGACGGAGACCCAGTACTTC
. | TRBJ2-7 | . | TRBV28 | CASSPQGGQYF | TGTGCCAGCAGTCCCCAGGGTGGGCAGTACTTC
TRBD1 | TRBJ2-7 | once | TRBV11-1 | CASSLALGRQGAYEQYF | TGTGCCAGCAGCTTAGCCCTCGGTCGACAGGGCGCCTACGAGCAGTACTTC
TRBD1 | TRBJ2-6 | few | TRBV7-2 | CASRKTGGTLSGANVLTF | TGTGCCAGCAGGAAAACAGGGGGCACCCTCTCTGGGGCCAACGTCCTGACTTTC
TRBD1 | TRBJ2-2 | . | TRBV28 | CASKTGGTGELFF | TGTGCCAGTAAGACAGGGGGAACCGGGGAGCTGTTTTTT
. | TRBJ1-5 | once | TRBV30 | CAWSSDSDQPQHF | TGTGCCTGGAGCTCAGACTCCGATCAGCCCCAGCATTTT
. | TRBJ1-2 | . | TRBV6-6 | CASSYRTRNYGYTF | TGTGCCAGCAGTTACAGGACACGGAACTATGGCTACACCTTC
TRBD2 | TRBJ2-3 | . | TRBV18 | CASSPRGAGNTQYF | TGTGCCAGCTCACCTCGGGGAGCGGGAAATACGCAGTATTTT
. | TRBJ2-5 | . | TRBV15 | CATSRTNGDQYF | TGTGCCACCAGCAGAACAAATGGGGACCAGTACTTC
. | TRBJ1-1 | . | TRBV30 | CAWSKQLSTEAFF | TGTGCCTGGAGCAAACAGTTGTCCACTGAAGCTTTCTTT
. | TRBJ2-7 | few | TRBV18 | CASSPNSYEQYF | TGTGCCAGCTCACCTAACTCCTACGAGCAGTACTTC
TRBD2 | TRBJ2-5 | . | TRBV6-1 | CASREPGLAGVETQYF | TGTGCCAGCAGAGAACCGGGACTAGCGGGAGTGGAGACCCAGTACTTC
. | TRBJ2-7 | . | TRBV9 | CASSEGSGPLSYEQYF | TGTGCCAGCAGCGAGGGGTCTGGGCCTCTCTCCTACGAGCAGTACTTC
TRBD2 | TRBJ2-7 | . | TRBV6-5 | CASSYSQRGYEQYF | TGTGCCAGCAGTTACTCTCAGCGGGGCTACGAGCAGTACTTC
TRBD1 | TRBJ1-2 | . | TRBV6-6 | CASGRRQGTIHYGYTF | TGTGCCAGCGGACGCCGACAGGGAACGATTCACTATGGCTACACCTTC
. | TRBJ1-1 | . | TRBV11-2 | CASSHLRSAGKNTEAFF | TGTGCCAGCAGCCACCTCCGATCGGCAGGGAAGAACACTGAAGCTTTCTTT
TRBD2 | TRBJ2-1 | . | TRBV11-3 | CASSQPGLAGVNEQFF | TGTGCCAGCAGCCAACCCGGACTAGCGGGTGTTAATGAGCAGTTCTTC
TRBD1 | TRBJ2-7 | . | TRBV5-4 | CASSPGQGAYEQYF | TGTGCCAGCAGCCCCGGACAGGGTGCCTACGAGCAGTACTTC
. | TRBJ2-7 | . | TRBV11-2 | CASSLGKFYEQYF | TGTGCCAGCAGCTTAGGAAAGTTCTACGAGCAGTACTTC
TRBD1 | TRBJ2-7 | . | TRBV29-1 | CSVGTGDEQYF | TGCAGCGTTGGGACAGGGGACGAGCAGTACTTC
. | TRBJ2-7 | . | TRBV7-9 | CASSPTYYEQYF | TGTGCCAGCAGCCCCACCTACTACGAGCAGTACTTC
TRBD2 | TRBJ2-2 | . | TRBV10-3 | CAISEGLASTGELFF | TGTGCCATCAGTGAGGGACTAGCGAGCACCGGGGAGCTGTTTTTT
TRBD1 | TRBJ2-3 | . | TRBV5-1 | CASSSKFEGASDTQYF | TGCGCCAGCAGCTCCAAGTTCGAGGGGGCGTCAGATACGCAGTATTTT
. | TRBJ2-6 | . | TRBV2 | CASGYSGANVLTF | TGTGCCAGCGGGTATTCTGGGGCCAACGTCCTGACTTTC
. | TRBJ2-3 | . | TRBV4-3 | CASSQGGYTDTQYF | TGCGCCAGCAGCCAGGGGGGTTACACAGATACGCAGTATTTT
. | TRBJ1-1 | . | TRBV2 | CASSAYLGAFF | TGTGCCAGCAGTGCATACCTAGGGGCTTTCTTT
. | TRBJ2-7 | . | TRBV5-4 | CASSYRTDQGEQYF | TGTGCCAGCAGCTACAGGACAGATCAGGGCGAGCAGTACTTC
. | TRBJ2-7 | . | TRBV11-2 | CASSLAGAYSYEQYF | TGTGCCAGCAGCTTAGCGGGGGCATATTCCTACGAGCAGTACTTC
. | TRBJ2-7 | . | TRBV7-2 | CASSLAPTRFDEQYF | TGTGCCAGCAGCTTAGCACCGACTAGGTTTGACGAGCAGTACTTC
. | TRBJ1-1 | . | TRBV18 | CASSPNQGTEAFF | TGTGCCAGCTCACCGAACCAAGGCACTGAAGCTTTCTTT
TRBD2 | TRBJ2-7 | . | TRBV7-8 | CASSLGGTSGGTYEQYF | TGTGCCAGCAGCTTGGGCGGGACTAGCGGGGGCACCTACGAGCAGTACTTC
. | TRBJ1-1 | . | TRBV29-1 | CSVEIRSPGEAFF | TGCAGCGTTGAAATCCGGTCCCCGGGTGAAGCTTTCTTT
TRBD2 | TRBJ2-7 | . | TRBV7-2 | CASSPAGGGYEQYF | TGTGCCAGCAGCCCAGCGGGAGGGGGGTACGAGCAGTACTTC
. | TRBJ2-1 | . | TRBV11-3 | CASSLRDSGSNEQFF | TGTGCCAGCAGCTTAAGGGACTCAGGGAGCAATGAGCAGTTCTTC
. | TRBJ2-1 | . | TRBV9 | CASGSSYNEQFF | TGTGCCAGCGGGAGCTCCTACAATGAGCAGTTCTTC
. | TRBJ1-1 | . | TRBV7-9 | CASSLGVRRVEAFF | TGTGCCAGCAGCTTAGGTGTAAGACGGGTAGAAGCTTTCTTT
TRBD1 | TRBJ1-2 | . | TRBV6-1 | CASRVGQGGYGYTF | TGTGCCAGCAGGGTGGGACAGGGGGGCTATGGCTACACCTTC
. | TRBJ1-2 | . | TRBV5-1 | CASIQEGSQGYTF | TGCGCCAGCATTCAAGAGGGTTCACAAGGCTACACCTTC